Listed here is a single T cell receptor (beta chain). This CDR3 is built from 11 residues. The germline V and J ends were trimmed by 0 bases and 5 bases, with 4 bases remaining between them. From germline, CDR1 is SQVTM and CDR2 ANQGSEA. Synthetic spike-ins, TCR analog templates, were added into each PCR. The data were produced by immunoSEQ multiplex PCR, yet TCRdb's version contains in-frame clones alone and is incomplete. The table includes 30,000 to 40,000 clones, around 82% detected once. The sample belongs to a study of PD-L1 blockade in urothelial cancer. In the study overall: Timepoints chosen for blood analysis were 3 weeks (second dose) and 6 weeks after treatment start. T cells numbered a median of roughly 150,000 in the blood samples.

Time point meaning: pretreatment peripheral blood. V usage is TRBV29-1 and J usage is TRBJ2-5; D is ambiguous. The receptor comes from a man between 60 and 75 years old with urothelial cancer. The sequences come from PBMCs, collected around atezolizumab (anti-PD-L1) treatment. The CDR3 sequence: CSVEDNETQYF. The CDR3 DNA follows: TGCAGCGTTGAAGATAATGAGACCCAGTACTTC.